This T cell receptor (beta chain) was recovered during a study of response to subunit inactivated influenza vaccine. General study findings and limits: Each seasonal influenza vaccination, the authors suggested, recruits few new T cells.

TCRdb used MiXCR to reprocess the RT-PCR reads, holding one entry per CDR3 protein. The sample consists of about 500,000 distinct CDR3 sequences, under 15% of them appearing once. This clonotype showed up just a few times. Its antigen remains unknown. V was clipped by 1 base and J by 4 bases; unmatched bases: 4. The CDR3 totals 15 residues. Germline CDR1 is SGHKS and CDR2 is YYEKEE (reference sequence). J is TRBJ2-3 and V is TRBV5-5; TRBD2 matches 9 bases. This material consisted of PBMCs from blood, taken roughly 6 weeks after vaccination. The clonotype originates from a man aged 45 to 65 who received an inactivated influenza vaccine. Here the CDR3 DNA reads TGTGCCAGCAGCTTGATGGCTAGCGGGGCAGATACGCAGTATTTT. Encoded protein: CASSLMASGADTQYF. Filled out from reference TRBV5-5 and TRBJ2-3, the complete variable domain reads DAGVTQSPTHLIKTRGQQVTLRCSPISGHKSVSWYQQVLGQGPQFIFQYYEKEERGRGNFPDRFSARQFPNYSSELNVNALLLGDSALYLCASSLMASGADTQYFGPGTRLTVL.